These T cell receptor beta chains were read from a single sample in a study of T cells in Graves' hyperthyroidism and ophthalmopathy. TCRdb reanalysed the multiplex PCR reads using MiXCR and keeps one entry per CDR3 protein. Of about 610,000 distinct CDR3 sequences detected, around 15% appear once; the ten largest clones hold about 3.9%. The sequenced material came from blood. The receptors here all came from a woman aged 40 to 50 with Graves' ophthalmopathy. CDR3s include the opening cysteine and the closing phenylalanine or tryptophan. A D gene is named only where the DNA matches it firmly. A clone size is listed for some rows: how often the clone was seen (once, few, many), or a class if it is expanded.

abundance	d_gene	j_gene	v_gene	CDR3nt	CDR3aa
few	.	TRBJ1-1	TRBV12-3/TRBV12-4	TGTGCCAGCAGTACCGAACTAAGGCCGGGTACTGAAGCTTTCTTT	CASSTELRPGTEAFF
many	TRBD1	TRBJ2-7	TRBV5-1	TGCGCCAGCAGTCCCGGGACAGAGTCCTACGAGCAGTACTTC	CASSPGTESYEQYF
many	TRBD1	TRBJ1-5	TRBV5-1	TGCGCCAGCAGCCCCTGGACAGGGTCGGGTCAGCCCCAGCATTTT	CASSPWTGSGQPQHF
many	.	TRBJ1-1	TRBV30	TGTGCCTGGACCCCGACGGAGAACACTGAAGCTTTCTTT	CAWTPTENTEAFF
many	.	TRBJ1-1	TRBV6-2/TRBV6-3	TGTGCCAGCAGTTATCGTGTTGCAAACACTGAAGCTTTCTTT	CASSYRVANTEAFF
many	.	TRBJ1-2	TRBV12-3/TRBV12-4	TGTGCCAGCAGTTTAGCCCACAAGGACTATGGCTACACCTTC	CASSLAHKDYGYTF
many	.	TRBJ2-2	TRBV6-1	TGTGCCAGCACCGACAGGCCGACGGGCACCGGGGAGCTGTTTTTT	CASTDRPTGTGELFF
.	.	TRBJ2-7	TRBV6-1	TGTGCCAGCAGTGAAATCGTTCTTGCGGGGTTCTACGAGCAGTACTTC	CASSEIVLAGFYEQYF
many	.	TRBJ1-2	TRBV12-3/TRBV12-4	TGTGCCAGCAGTTTAAGGCAGGGTTATGGCTACACCTTC	CASSLRQGYGYTF
.	.	TRBJ1-2	TRBV28	TGTGCCAGCAGCCAACAAGGGAGGAGCTATGGCTACACCTTC	CASSQQGRSYGYTF
many	.	TRBJ1-1	TRBV9	TGTGCCAGCAGCGTAGATCCCAAGTTCTCCGAAGCTTTCTTT	CASSVDPKFSEAFF
.	.	TRBJ2-2	TRBV5-1	TGCGCCAGCAGCTTGTATTCCGGGGAGCTGTTTTTT	CASSLYSGELFF
.	.	TRBJ2-7	TRBV14	TGTGCCAGCAGCCAAAGATACAGGGCTCCTTCCTACGAGCAGTACTTC	CASSQRYRAPSYEQYF
many	.	TRBJ1-2	TRBV6-1	TGTGCCAGCATCGAAGGGGTCTTAGCTAACTATGGCTACACCTTC	CASIEGVLANYGYTF
few	TRBD2	TRBJ2-7	TRBV20-1	TGCAGTGCTAGAGGCGGACTAGCGGGAGGGTCGGTGGACGAGCAGTACTTC	CSARGGLAGGSVDEQYF
many	.	TRBJ2-7	TRBV28	TGTGCCAGCAGTGGGAGGCAGCCCTACGAGCAGTACTTC	CASSGRQPYEQYF
many	TRBD2	TRBJ2-7	TRBV28	TGTGCCAGCAGTGGACTAGCGGGAGTAGTCTACGAGCAGTACTTC	CASSGLAGVVYEQYF
many	TRBD1	TRBJ1-1	TRBV11-2	TGTGCCAGCAGCTCCCGGGACAGGGGGCGAGCTTTCTTT	CASSSRDRGRAFF
.	.	TRBJ2-2	TRBV9	TGTGCCAGCAGCGTAGCGGGAAGTGGCGGGGAGCTGTTTTTT	CASSVAGSGGELFF
many	.	TRBJ2-7	TRBV7-9	TGTGCCAGCAGCAACCTCGCGGGCCACGAGCAGTACTTC	CASSNLAGHEQYF
many	TRBD2	TRBJ2-3	TRBV6-5	TGTGCCAGCAGTTACGATAGCGGGAGCACAGATACGCAGTATTTT	CASSYDSGSTDTQYF
many	.	TRBJ2-7	TRBV28	TGTGCCAGCAGTTTATTTCACCCGACGGGAGAGCAGTACTTC	CASSLFHPTGEQYF
few	.	TRBJ1-5	TRBV5-1	TGCGCCAGCAGCTTGGAGGGTGTACAGCCCCAGCATTTT	CASSLEGVQPQHF
many	.	TRBJ1-5	TRBV2	TGTGCCAGCAGTTTGGATGAGCCCCAGCATTTT	CASSLDEPQHF
many	TRBD2	TRBJ2-7	TRBV6-2/TRBV6-3	TGTGCCAGCAGTTACCCCCGGACTAGCCTAGCAACCGCGCAATACGAGCAGTACTTC	CASSYPRTSLATAQYEQYF
many	.	TRBJ1-2	TRBV20-1	TGCAGTGCTAGACGTTTCCTCTATGGCTACACCTTC	CSARRFLYGYTF
many	TRBD1	TRBJ2-7	TRBV6-2/TRBV6-3	TGTGCCAGCAGTTGGGGGACAGGCCCCTACGAGCAGTACTTC	CASSWGTGPYEQYF
many	TRBD2	TRBJ2-7	TRBV12-3/TRBV12-4	TGTGCCAGCAGTTTAACAGCGGGAGGCGGCGTCGAGCAGTACTTC	CASSLTAGGGVEQYF
many	.	TRBJ2-7	TRBV9	TGTGCCAGCAGCGCGACTCACGGGCCTCTTGCCGAGCAGTACTTC	CASSATHGPLAEQYF
many	TRBD2	TRBJ2-5	TRBV7-2	TGTGCCAGCAGCCTCTCGGGACTAGCGGGAGTAGAGACCCAGTACTTC	CASSLSGLAGVETQYF
few	.	TRBJ2-7	TRBV6-2/TRBV6-3	TGTGCCAGCACCTCGGTTCCTAGCGTCGAGCAGTACTTC	CASTSVPSVEQYF
.	TRBD1	TRBJ2-5	TRBV29-1	TGCAGCGTTGAGGGACAGGTCGGGTACCAAGAGACCCAGTACTTC	CSVEGQVGYQETQYF
.	TRBD1	TRBJ2-5	TRBV28	TGTGCCAGCAGCCAAACCCCGGACAGGTGGGGGACCCAGTACTTC	CASSQTPDRWGTQYF
.	.	TRBJ1-5	TRBV11-2	TGTGCCAGCAGCTTAGATCAAGGAGATTTTCAGCATTTT	CASSLDQGDFQHF
many	.	TRBJ1-2	TRBV10-3	TGTGCCATCAGTGTGAGAGGATATGGCTACACCTTC	CAISVRGYGYTF
.	.	TRBJ1-1	TRBV6-4	TGTGCCAGCAGTGACTCTACAGGGAGTACTGAAGCTTTCTTT	CASSDSTGSTEAFF
.	TRBD1	TRBJ1-6	TRBV10-3	TGTGCCATCGGGAAGGACAGGGTTAATTCACCCCTCCACTTT	CAIGKDRVNSPLHF
many	TRBD2	TRBJ2-7	TRBV7-3	TGTGCCAGCAGCTTAGGAGGGGAGGGCGAGCAGTACTTC	CASSLGGEGEQYF
.	.	TRBJ1-1	TRBV12-3/TRBV12-4	TGTGCCAGCAGCCATTCCTTAGAGAACACTGAAGCTTTCTTT	CASSHSLENTEAFF
.	.	TRBJ2-7	TRBV6-2/TRBV6-3	TGTGCCAGCAGTTACGGATTCTACGAGCAGTACTTC	CASSYGFYEQYF
many	TRBD2	TRBJ2-5	TRBV7-6	TGTGCCAGCAGCCTCGACCGGACTAGACGGATATGGTACTTC	CASSLDRTRRIWYF
many	.	TRBJ1-1	TRBV20-1	TGCAGTGCCCAATTGAACACTGAAGCTTTCTTT	CSAQLNTEAFF
many	TRBD2	TRBJ2-7	TRBV6-5	TGTGCCAGCAGTTACGGGACTAGCGGGAGCTACGAGCAGTACTTC	CASSYGTSGSYEQYF
many	.	TRBJ1-2	TRBV19	TGTGCCAGTAGTACGACCAGTAACTATGGCTACACCTTC	CASSTTSNYGYTF
many	.	TRBJ1-2	TRBV20-1	TGCAGTGCCGAAGGACTCCGCCGGAACTATGGCTACACCTTC	CSAEGLRRNYGYTF
many	TRBD2	TRBJ2-7	TRBV2	TGTGCCAGCAACCCTGAGGCGCGGGAGATCCACGAGCAGTACTTC	CASNPEAREIHEQYF
many	.	TRBJ2-7	TRBV6-2/TRBV6-3	TGTGCCAGCAGTCCCTGGGACTACGAGCAGTACTTC	CASSPWDYEQYF
many	.	TRBJ1-2	TRBV6-2/TRBV6-3	TGTGCCAGCAGATCAAGCTACAGGGAGGATGGCTACACCTTC	CASRSSYREDGYTF